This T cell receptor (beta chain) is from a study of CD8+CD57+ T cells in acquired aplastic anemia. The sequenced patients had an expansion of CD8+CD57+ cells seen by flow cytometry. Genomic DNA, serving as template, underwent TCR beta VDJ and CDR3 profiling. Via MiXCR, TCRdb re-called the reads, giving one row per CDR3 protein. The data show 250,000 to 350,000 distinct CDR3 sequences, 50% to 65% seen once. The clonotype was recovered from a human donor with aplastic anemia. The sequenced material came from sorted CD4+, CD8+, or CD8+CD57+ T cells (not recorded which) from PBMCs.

In DNA, the CDR3 is TGTGCCAGCAAGGGACAGGGTACTAGGCACAATGAGCAGTTCTTC. Amino acid sequence: CASKGQGTRHNEQFF. The chain combines TRBV2 with TRBJ2-1; 9 nucleotides match TRBD1. V gave up 7 bases and J gave up 5 bases; unmatched junction bases: 9. In germline, CDR1 is SNHLY, CDR2 FYNNEI. The CDR3 consists of 15 residues.